The clone carrying this T cell receptor (beta chain) has a handful of counts. A library of TCRbeta sequences, prepared with unique molecular identifiers, was generated. Via MiXCR, TCRdb re-called the PCR reads, giving one row per CDR3 protein. The data show approximately 45,000 distinct CDR3 sequences, around half seen once. This specimen belongs to a study of T-cell reconstitution after alpha-beta-depleted transplantation in children. CDR1 and CDR2 (germline): MNHNS, SASEGT. This CDR3 has 18 residues. The V gene lost 6 bases and the J gene lost 0 bases, with 22 bases spanning the gap. Sequenced here: peripheral blood, sampled before TCRalphabeta/CD19-depleted stem cell transplant. The chain carries TRBV6-1 and TRBJ2-3; no clear D gene. This TCR came from a boy under two years old with SCID, due to receive a stem cell transplant. The DNA of the CDR3 is TGTGCCAGCAGGCCTCTCTCCCCTGCGAACACTAGCACAGATACGCAGTATTTT. The encoded protein is CASRPLSPANTSTDTQYF.